Included here is one T cell receptor (beta chain) sequence, with context. The antigen is not known. Other DNA variants within this sample encode the same CDR3. This CDR3 region has 13 residues. Per germline, CDR1 SEHNR and CDR2 FQNEAQ (reference sequence). The V gene end was trimmed by 11 bases and the J gene end by 4 bases; junction bases not matched to a gene: 10. The data derive from a study of OX40 agonist ivuxolimab in advanced cancers. Study-level findings and limits: The expanded peripheral T cells' antigen specificity was not determined. Expanded clones tended on average to be more numerous among CD8+ T cells than CD4+.

Clones were sequenced by immunoSEQ multiplex PCR, and TCRdb holds only the in-frame ones, with some missing. The sample includes under 50,000 clones, around 82% seen only once; the top ten take roughly 7.5%. This chain uses TRBV7-9 with TRBJ2-7; 8 bases line up with TRBD2. This TCR came from an adult with an advanced solid tumor such as melanoma, head and neck, liver or kidney cancer. The sequenced sample was CD4+ or CD8+ T cells sorted from blood, obtained in a trial of the OX40 agonist ivuxolimab. The DNA of the CDR3 is TGTGCCGGTCAGCGGGAGAAGGCTTACGAGCAGTACTTC. Translated, it gives CAGQREKAYEQYF.